The entry below gives a single T cell receptor (beta chain) sequence along with its context. Its antigen is unidentified. The length of the CDR3 is 15 residues. Trimming at V came to 3 bases and at J to 6 bases, leaving 3 bases not matched to a gene. Germline values: CDR1 LNHDA, CDR2 SQIVND (reference sequence). These data are taken from a study of CD8 T cells in Susac syndrome. Findings and caveats of the study: The study recognized that its TCR sequencing and HLA analysis covered a relatively small number of individuals.

Reverse transcription of 0.5 to 1 ug RNA was performed with random hexamers. The amplification used immunoSEQ multiplex PCR on TCR beta CDR3; it spanned 54 Vbeta and 13 Jbeta. TCRdb analysed the immunoSEQ multiplex PCR reads with MiXCR anew, one entry per CDR3 protein. The sample carries about 66,000 distinct CDR3 sequences, approximately 94% recorded once. Sequencing targeted TCR beta in T cells from blood (CD8+ and CD4+). Patients with stable or active relapsing-remitting disease, all of them treatment-naive, made up the multiple sclerosis controls. Material for sequencing was CD8+ T cells from PBMCs. The sequence derives from a human donor with multiple sclerosis. The chain combines TRBV19 with TRBJ1-6, with 9 bases identical to TRBD1. CDR3 DNA sequence: TGTGCCAGTAGTATTGCGGGACAGGGTAATTCACCCCTCCACTTT. Its protein product is CASSIAGQGNSPLHF.